Below, 16 T cell receptor beta chains from the same sample are listed, as sequenced in a study of T cell repertoires in cytomegalovirus infection. From the reads, TCRdb called clonotypes with MiXCR, one entry per CDR3 protein. Among some 300,000 distinct CDR3 sequences listed, roughly 15% were seen once. Source material: PBMCs. All receptors derive from a human donor in good health (CMV status not recorded). Some clones in this sample may be carry-over from other donors' samples.

This chain joins TRBV12-3 or TRBV12-4 and TRBJ1-1; 8 bases map to TRBD1. The junction had 13 bases not matched to a gene; V was cut back by 6 bases and J by 10 bases. This CDR3 has 14 amino acids. The DNA of the CDR3 is TGTGCCAGCAGCCGCCGGCAGGGGGCGTTTGGAGCTTTCTTT. Translation gives CASSRRQGAFGAFF.

This clonotype has a count of ten or more. The V call is TRBV20-1, the J call TRBJ2-3; 7 bases are a match to TRBD2. Trimming removed 5 bases from V and 1 base from J; junction bases left unmatched: 6. The CDR3 contains 14 residues. Germline loops: CDR1 DFQATT, CDR2 SNEGSKA (reference sequence). The CDR3 DNA sequence: TGCAGTGCTTCTCCGGGGGGACGCACAGATACGCAGTATTTT. Protein: CSASPGGRTDTQYF.

The J gene is TRBJ2-1, the V gene TRBV2, with D hard to call. In germline, CDR1 is SNHLY, CDR2 FYNNEI. Trimming pared 10 bases from V and 9 bases from J, leaving 13 bases between. This CDR3 comprises 11 residues. DNA of the CDR3: TGTGCCACCACGATAGAGGTTGAGCAGTTCTTC. Its translation is CATTIEVEQFF.

This chain's CDR3 is CASRGGAREKLFF. DNA of the CDR3: TGTGCCAGCAGAGGGGGCGCCCGGGAAAAACTGTTTTTT. V and J are TRBV7-6 and TRBJ1-4, with 7 bases matching TRBD1. Per germline, CDR1 SGHVS and CDR2 FNYEAQ. Trimming at V came to 6 bases and at J to 8 bases, leaving 6 bases not matched to a gene. This CDR3 contains 13 residues.

Comments on this clonotype: At one boundary the junction diverges from the germline segment, which might be a read error. V gene TRBV20-1 combines with J gene TRBJ2-3, with 7 bases fitting TRBD2. CDR3 length equals 11 residues. The germline V gene encodes CDR1 DFQATT and CDR2 SNEGSKA (reference sequence). In nucleotides, the CDR3 is TGCAGTGCTAGAGGTTTTGCGGGGGATGGTTTT. This gives the protein CSARGFAGDGF.

The chain recombines TRBV19 with TRBJ2-7, with D hard to call. The CDR3 is 17 residues long. The germline CDR1 and CDR2 sequences are LNHDA and SQIVND (reference sequence). V was clipped by 6 bases and J by 2 bases, with 23 bases between them. The CDR3 coding sequence is TGTGCCAGTAGCGTATCGGCCTCTCAGGTGACCACCTACGAGCAGTACTTC. Translating gives CASSVSASQVTTYEQYF. The full variable domain, rest sourced from reference TRBV19 and TRBJ2-7, is DGGITQSPKYLFRKEGQNVTLSCEQNLNHDAMYWYRQDPGQGLRLIYYSQIVNDFQKGDIAEGYSVSREKKESFPLTVTSAQKNPTAFYLCASSVSASQVTTYEQYFGPGTRLTVT.

At least ten counts were recorded for this clonotype. J is TRBJ2-4 and V is TRBV4-1; 9 positions match TRBD1. V lost 2 bases, J lost 4 bases, and 6 bases stayed unmatched. Germline CDR1 and CDR2: MGHRA and YSYEKL. This CDR3 is 16 amino acids long. For the CDR3, the DNA is TGCGCCAGCAGCCAACGATTCGGACAGGGGAAAAACATTCAGTACTTC. As protein: CASSQRFGQGKNIQYF.

This chain joins TRBV4-2 and TRBJ1-5; D gene ambiguous. This CDR3 is 13 amino acids long. CDR1 and CDR2 (germline): LGHNA, YNFKEQ. V lost 6 bases, J lost 9 bases, and 15 bases lay in between. The CDR3 region is CASRSSARGPQHF. CDR3 DNA: TGTGCCAGCAGAAGCTCCGCTCGGGGGCCCCAGCATTTT.

This clonotype was counted only a few times. This chain joins TRBV20-1 and TRBJ2-3, with 7 bases matching TRBD2. Germline trimming cut 0 bases from V and 4 bases from J; bases unmatched to any gene: 7. The V gene's germline CDR1 is DFQATT and CDR2 SNEGSKA (reference sequence). CDR3 length equals 15 residues. CDR3 loop: CSARDQRRGSDTQYF. CDR3 sequence (DNA): TGCAGTGCTAGAGATCAACGGCGGGGGTCAGATACGCAGTATTTT.

The chain is built from TRBV28 and TRBJ2-3, with unresolved D. CDR1 and CDR2 (germline): MDHEN, SYDVKM. The CDR3 covers 15 residues. V dropped 2 bases and J dropped 3 bases, with 12 bases sitting between them. DNA of the CDR3: TGTGCCAGCAGTTTAAGCGCCCGTGGGACAGATACGCAGTATTTT. It encodes CASSLSARGTDTQYF. Full variable domain (remainder filled in from reference TRBV28 and TRBJ2-3): DVKVTQSSRYLVKRTGEKVFLECVQDMDHENMFWYRQDPGLGLRLIYFSYDVKMKEKGDIPEGYSVSREKKERFSLILESASTNQTSMYLCASSLSARGTDTQYFGPGTRLTVL.

The rearrangement joins TRBV4-2 to TRBJ2-7; possible D gene TRBD2, 5 bases. V was pared by 1 base and J by 1 base, with 8 bases between. Germline assignment: CDR1 LGHNA and CDR2 YNFKEQ. CDR3 length: 14 residues. The CDR3 region has the DNA TGTGCCAGCAGCCAAGTTGGGAGATCCTACGAGCAGTACTTC. It is translated as CASSQVGRSYEQYF.

This clonotype came up many times. CDR3 loop: CASSFGGLNTEAFF. The CDR3 bases are TGTGCCAGCAGCTTCGGGGGGCTGAACACTGAAGCTTTCTTT. The rearrangement joins TRBV7-9 to TRBJ1-1; weak D call: TRBD1 (6 bases). The CDR3 runs 14 residues. V lost 3 bases and J 0 bases, leaving 8 bases between the germline ends. Germline values: CDR1 SEHNR, CDR2 FQNEAQ (reference sequence). The whole variable domain, remainder taken from reference TRBV7-9 and TRBJ1-1, is DTGVSQNPRHKITKRGQNVTFRCDPISEHNRLYWYRQTLGQGPEFLTYFQNEAQLEKSRLLSDRFSAERPKGSFSTLEIQRTEQGDSAMYLCASSFGGLNTEAFFGQGTRLTVV.

Many counts were recorded for this clonotype. The chain uses TRBV7-9 and TRBJ2-5; 9 positions agree with TRBD2. This CDR3 is built from 20 residues. Trimming removed 1 base from V and 3 bases from J; junction bases left unmatched: 18. Germline CDR1 SEHNR, CDR2 FQNEAQ (reference sequence). Here the CDR3 DNA reads TGTGCCAGCAGCTTAGAACTCGTATCCCCCGGGACTAGCAGTAAAGAGACCCAGTACTTC. This translates into CASSLELVSPGTSSKETQYF.

This clonotype was counted a single time. The chain has TRBV6-2 or TRBV6-3 and TRBJ2-2; D unclear. CDR3 size: 12 residues. V was trimmed by 2 bases and J by 8 bases, leaving 6 bases between them. Per the germline V gene, CDR1 is MNHEY and CDR2 is SVGEGT. Here the CDR3 DNA reads TGTGCCAGCAGTTACCTTGGTGGGGAGCTGTTTTTT. Translation: CASSYLGGELFF.

This clonotype was counted between two and nine times. The chain joins TRBV20-1 to TRBJ1-2; the match to TRBD1 covers 9 bases. This CDR3 has 13 residues. V was clipped by 5 bases and J by 4 bases; unmatched bases: 5. Germline V gene lookup returns CDR1 DFQATT and CDR2 SNEGSKA (reference sequence). CDR3 sequence (DNA): TGCAGTGCTCCACAGGGGGCGGGCTATGGCTACACCTTC. This translates into CSAPQGAGYGYTF.

This clonotype was seen repeatedly, ten times or more. This chain joins TRBV7-9 and TRBJ2-2; no clear D gene. CDR1 is SEHNR and CDR2 is FQNEAQ in the germline V gene (reference sequence). Trimming removed 5 bases from V and 7 bases from J, with 14 bases in between. This CDR3 region has 14 residues. The CDR3 nucleotides are TGTGCCAGCAGCATCGGCCTTACCAACGGGGAGCTGTTTTTT. Protein product: CASSIGLTNGELFF.